This record looks at one TCR beta chain sequence and its context. The entry originates in a study of blood T cell repertoires in COVID-19. Whole-study context: Some COVID-19 samples were acute and others convalescent; all came from the United States, Italy and Spain. PBMCs, B-cell-depleted T cells, or T cells were the source of the cDNA or gDNA that made up the material.

CDR1 and CDR2 (germline): ENHRY, SYGVKD. Unmatched junction bases numbered 6, after V lost 1 base and J lost 7 bases. This CDR3 is built from 15 residues. The repertoire was sequenced with immunoSEQ multiplex PCR; TCRdb's copy has only in-frame clones and lacks some. The table has more than 300,000 clones, approximately 88% seen once. The source material was peripheral blood. The rearrangement uses TRBV10-3 and TRBJ2-7; 11 bases align to TRBD2. This sequence was found in a woman under 40 with COVID-19, enrolled during active disease. CDR3 nucleotide sequence: TGTGCCATCAGTGAGTTAGCGGGGGGGCCTAATGAGCAGTACTTC. Translation: CAISELAGGPNEQYF.